This is a list of T cell receptor beta chains from one sample in a study of blood T cell repertoires in COVID-19. Sequencing used immunoSEQ multiplex PCR; TCRdb keeps in-frame clones, though not all of them. The sample has fewer than 350,000 clones, about nine tenths seen once. Sample: PBMCs or T cells enriched from blood (not recorded which). All receptors derive from a woman in her thirties or forties with acute COVID-19. The CDR3 runs from the conserved cysteine through the conserved F or W. The D gene is left open where the match is weak. A row's size may be missing; if present it is once, few, many or a size class.

CDR3 protein: CASSLRSSSYNEQFF
CDR3 DNA: TGTGCCAGTAGTTTACGGTCGAGCTCCTACAATGAGCAGTTCTTC
V gene: TRBV19
D gene: NA
clone size: NA
J gene: TRBJ2-1

CDR3 protein: CASSPWRGNSPLHF
CDR3 DNA: TGTGCCAGCAGCCCATGGAGAGGTAATTCACCCCTCCACTTT
V gene: TRBV9
D gene: NA
clone size: NA
J gene: TRBJ1-6

CDR3 protein: CASSYPRRGRDEQYF
CDR3 DNA: TGTGCCAGCAGTTACCCCCGAAGGGGGCGCGACGAGCAGTACTTC
V gene: TRBV6-6
D gene: TRBD1
clone size: NA
J gene: TRBJ2-7

CDR3 protein: CSVGTGPRDNEQFF
CDR3 DNA: TGCAGCGTTGGTACGGGACCGCGGGATAATGAGCAGTTCTTC
V gene: TRBV29-1
D gene: NA
clone size: NA
J gene: TRBJ2-1

CDR3 protein: CASSPREGGGYTF
CDR3 DNA: TGCGCCAGCTCACCCCGAGAGGGGGGGGGCTACACCTTC
V gene: TRBV5-1
D gene: NA
clone size: NA
J gene: TRBJ1-2

CDR3 protein: CASSLDRELFF
CDR3 DNA: TGTGCCAGCAGTTTGGACAGAGAACTGTTTTTT
V gene: TRBV12-3/TRBV12-4
D gene: NA
clone size: once
J gene: TRBJ1-4

CDR3 protein: CASSQVLVGDSWGKNIQYF
CDR3 DNA: TGTGCCAGCAGCCAAGTCCTCGTAGGGGATTCTTGGGGCAAAAACATTCAGTACTTC
V gene: TRBV3-1/TRBV3-2
D gene: NA
clone size: NA
J gene: TRBJ2-4

CDR3 protein: CASSAPGLGFYEQFF
CDR3 DNA: TGTGCCAGCAGTGCACCGGGACTAGGTTTTTATGAGCAGTTCTTC
V gene: TRBV6-2/TRBV6-3
D gene: TRBD2
clone size: NA
J gene: TRBJ2-1

CDR3 protein: CASSPRQGASGYTF
CDR3 DNA: TGTGCCAGCAGTCCCCGACAGGGGGCGTCTGGCTACACCTTC
V gene: TRBV6-5
D gene: TRBD1
clone size: NA
J gene: TRBJ1-2

CDR3 protein: CASSLRGAKNIQYF
CDR3 DNA: TGTGCCAGCAGCTTAAGAGGGGCCAAAAACATTCAGTACTTC
V gene: TRBV7-9
D gene: NA
clone size: NA
J gene: TRBJ2-4

CDR3 protein: CSVDMAGGRVTDEQFF
CDR3 DNA: TGCAGCGTTGATATGGCGGGAGGACGTGTCACGGATGAGCAGTTCTTC
V gene: TRBV29-1
D gene: TRBD2
clone size: once
J gene: TRBJ2-1

CDR3 protein: CASILTGRYGYTF
CDR3 DNA: TGTGCCAGCATTCTGACAGGGCGCTATGGCTACACCTTC
V gene: TRBV6-5
D gene: TRBD1
clone size: NA
J gene: TRBJ1-2

CDR3 protein: CSASTGGLARYEQYF
CDR3 DNA: TGCAGTGCTAGTACAGGAGGACTAGCCCGGTACGAGCAGTACTTC
V gene: TRBV20-1
D gene: TRBD2
clone size: NA
J gene: TRBJ2-7

CDR3 protein: CATFPGIMGNQPQHF
CDR3 DNA: TGTGCCACCTTCCCCGGGATCATGGGCAATCAGCCCCAGCATTTT
V gene: TRBV28
D gene: NA
clone size: NA
J gene: TRBJ1-5

CDR3 protein: CATSDTASTDTQYF
CDR3 DNA: TGTGCCACCAGTGATACAGCTAGCACAGATACGCAGTATTTT
V gene: TRBV24-1
D gene: NA
clone size: NA
J gene: TRBJ2-3

CDR3 protein: CASSQDRGTPTQYF
CDR3 DNA: TGTGCCAGCAGCCAAGATCGAGGAACCCCTACGCAGTATTTT
V gene: TRBV3-1/TRBV3-2
D gene: NA
clone size: NA
J gene: TRBJ2-3

CDR3 protein: CASRQPGTDSTNEKLFF
CDR3 DNA: TGCGCCAGCAGACAACCCGGGACAGACTCAACTAATGAAAAACTGTTTTTT
V gene: TRBV4-1
D gene: TRBD1
clone size: NA
J gene: TRBJ1-4

CDR3 protein: CASSLPAGGYGYTF
CDR3 DNA: TGTGCCAGCAGCTTGCCAGCGGGGGGGTATGGCTACACCTTC
V gene: TRBV5-5
D gene: NA
clone size: NA
J gene: TRBJ1-2

CDR3 protein: CAWSSQGPDTQYF
CDR3 DNA: TGTGCCTGGAGCTCACAGGGCCCAGATACGCAGTATTTT
V gene: TRBV30
D gene: NA
clone size: NA
J gene: TRBJ2-3

CDR3 protein: CASGGHKNSPLHF
CDR3 DNA: TGTGCCAGCGGAGGGCATAAGAATTCACCCCTCCACTTT
V gene: TRBV28
D gene: NA
clone size: NA
J gene: TRBJ1-6

CDR3 protein: CAITQPGQADSPLHF
CDR3 DNA: TGTGCCATCACCCAACCGGGACAGGCGGATTCACCCCTCCACTTT
V gene: TRBV10-3
D gene: TRBD1
clone size: NA
J gene: TRBJ1-6

CDR3 protein: CASSPTGGSYEQYF
CDR3 DNA: TGTGCCAGCAGCCCAACAGGGGGGTCCTACGAGCAGTACTTC
V gene: TRBV5-5
D gene: TRBD1
clone size: NA
J gene: TRBJ2-7

CDR3 protein: CASSTDRGRRDNSPLHF
CDR3 DNA: TGTGCCAGCAGCACAGACAGGGGGCGGAGAGATAATTCACCCCTCCACTTT
V gene: TRBV7-9
D gene: TRBD1
clone size: once
J gene: TRBJ1-6

CDR3 protein: CASSYPLLGRKETQYF
CDR3 DNA: TGTGCCAGCAGTTACCCCCTCCTAGGTAGAAAAGAGACCCAGTACTTC
V gene: TRBV28
D gene: NA
clone size: NA
J gene: TRBJ2-5

CDR3 protein: CASSLQQGAVSNEQFF
CDR3 DNA: TGTGCCAGCAGCCTCCAACAGGGGGCGGTATCTAATGAGCAGTTCTTC
V gene: TRBV7-2
D gene: TRBD1
clone size: NA
J gene: TRBJ2-1

CDR3 protein: CASSPAELGNTIYF
CDR3 DNA: TGTGCCAGCTCACCAGCCGAGTTGGGAAACACCATATATTTT
V gene: TRBV18
D gene: NA
clone size: NA
J gene: TRBJ1-3

CDR3 protein: CASSLVRGNEQFF
CDR3 DNA: TGTGCCAGCAGCTTAGTCAGGGGAAATGAGCAGTTCTTC
V gene: TRBV7-9
D gene: NA
clone size: once
J gene: TRBJ2-1

CDR3 protein: CATSDLQGAMNTGELFF
CDR3 DNA: TGTGCCACCAGTGATTTGCAAGGGGCGATGAACACCGGGGAGCTGTTTTTT
V gene: TRBV24-1
D gene: NA
clone size: NA
J gene: TRBJ2-2

CDR3 protein: CASSTDRLNTEAFF
CDR3 DNA: TGTGCCAGCAGCACAGACAGACTGAACACTGAAGCTTTCTTT
V gene: TRBV7-9
D gene: NA
clone size: NA
J gene: TRBJ1-1

CDR3 protein: CASSSEATNEKLFF
CDR3 DNA: TGCGCCAGCAGCTCAGAAGCAACTAATGAAAAACTGTTTTTT
V gene: TRBV5-1
D gene: NA
clone size: NA
J gene: TRBJ1-4

CDR3 protein: CASSHRGLGTEAFF
CDR3 DNA: TGTGCCAGCAGCCACAGGGGGTTGGGCACTGAAGCTTTCTTT
V gene: TRBV14
D gene: TRBD1
clone size: NA
J gene: TRBJ1-1

CDR3 protein: CATSRELNNSPLHF
CDR3 DNA: TGTGCCACCAGCAGAGAACTGAATAATTCACCCCTCCACTTT
V gene: TRBV15
D gene: NA
clone size: NA
J gene: TRBJ1-6

CDR3 protein: CASSLASGFYGYTF
CDR3 DNA: TGTGCCAGCAGCTTAGCCAGTGGCTTCTATGGCTACACCTTC
V gene: TRBV7-2
D gene: NA
clone size: NA
J gene: TRBJ1-2

CDR3 protein: CASSLRTGTSTDTQYF
CDR3 DNA: TGCGCCAGCAGCTTAAGGACAGGGACTAGCACAGATACGCAGTATTTT
V gene: TRBV5-1
D gene: TRBD1
clone size: NA
J gene: TRBJ2-3

CDR3 protein: CASSPRADSGNTIYF
CDR3 DNA: TGTGCCAGCTCACCACGGGCAGACTCTGGAAACACCATATATTTT
V gene: TRBV18
D gene: NA
clone size: NA
J gene: TRBJ1-3

CDR3 protein: CASSATSGSPTGELFF
CDR3 DNA: TGTGCCAGCAGTGCGACTAGCGGGAGTCCCACCGGGGAGCTGTTTTTT
V gene: TRBV27
D gene: TRBD2
clone size: NA
J gene: TRBJ2-2

CDR3 protein: CASSWSAGASYEQYF
CDR3 DNA: TGTGCCAGCAGTTGGTCAGCGGGAGCCTCCTACGAGCAGTACTTC
V gene: TRBV6-5
D gene: TRBD2
clone size: NA
J gene: TRBJ2-7

CDR3 protein: CAWSVRGEAFF
CDR3 DNA: TGTGCCTGGAGTGTACGGGGGGAAGCTTTCTTT
V gene: TRBV30
D gene: NA
clone size: once
J gene: TRBJ1-1

CDR3 protein: CASSSRDRRNTEAFF
CDR3 DNA: TGTGCCAGCAGCAGCCGGGACAGGAGGAACACTGAAGCTTTCTTT
V gene: TRBV7-8
D gene: TRBD1
clone size: few
J gene: TRBJ1-1

CDR3 protein: CASSVGGEHRANYGYTF
CDR3 DNA: TGTGCCAGCAGCGTAGGGGGAGAACACCGAGCTAACTATGGCTACACCTTC
V gene: TRBV9
D gene: NA
clone size: NA
J gene: TRBJ1-2

CDR3 protein: CASSFAGVEAFF
CDR3 DNA: TGTGCCAGCAGCTTTGCGGGGGTAGAAGCTTTCTTT
V gene: TRBV7-9
D gene: NA
clone size: NA
J gene: TRBJ1-1

CDR3 protein: CASSPGQLSNQPQHF
CDR3 DNA: TGTGCCAGCAGTCCCGGACAGCTTAGCAATCAGCCCCAGCATTTT
V gene: TRBV6-2/TRBV6-3
D gene: NA
clone size: NA
J gene: TRBJ1-5

CDR3 protein: CASSTGDRTGELFF
CDR3 DNA: TGTGCCAGTAGTACCGGGGATAGGACCGGGGAGCTGTTTTTT
V gene: TRBV19
D gene: NA
clone size: NA
J gene: TRBJ2-2

CDR3 protein: CASSPSRGRGGNQPQHF
CDR3 DNA: TGTGCCAGTAGCCCCAGCCGCGGGAGGGGGGGCAATCAGCCCCAGCATTTT
V gene: TRBV19
D gene: NA
clone size: NA
J gene: TRBJ1-5

CDR3 protein: CASGTGGPEAFF
CDR3 DNA: TGTGCCAGCGGGACAGGGGGTCCAGAAGCTTTCTTT
V gene: TRBV3-1/TRBV3-2
D gene: TRBD1
clone size: NA
J gene: TRBJ1-1

CDR3 protein: CASSEGGLSSYNSPLHF
CDR3 DNA: TGTGCCAGCAGTGAAGGAGGCCTTAGCTCCTATAATTCACCCCTCCACTTT
V gene: TRBV2
D gene: NA
clone size: NA
J gene: TRBJ1-6

CDR3 protein: CASSLAGQAGTYGYTF
CDR3 DNA: TGTGCCAGCAGCTTGGCGGGACAGGCAGGGACCTATGGCTACACCTTC
V gene: TRBV5-5
D gene: TRBD1
clone size: NA
J gene: TRBJ1-2

CDR3 protein: CARSRPTGTNTEAFF
CDR3 DNA: TGTGCCAGAAGCCGACCAACAGGAACGAACACTGAAGCTTTCTTT
V gene: TRBV5-3
D gene: NA
clone size: NA
J gene: TRBJ1-1

CDR3 protein: CAWSVGGRSLYYNEQFF
CDR3 DNA: TGTGCCTGGAGTGTTGGCGGGAGGTCCCTCTATTACAATGAGCAGTTCTTC
V gene: TRBV30
D gene: TRBD2
clone size: NA
J gene: TRBJ2-1

CDR3 protein: CASSSGQPSGANVLTF
CDR3 DNA: TGTGCCAGCAGCTCCGGACAGCCCTCTGGGGCCAACGTCCTGACTTTC
V gene: TRBV28
D gene: NA
clone size: NA
J gene: TRBJ2-6

CDR3 protein: CASRRTSNTGELFF
CDR3 DNA: TGTGCCAGCAGACGGACATCGAACACCGGGGAGCTGTTTTTT
V gene: TRBV7-3
D gene: NA
clone size: once
J gene: TRBJ2-2

CDR3 protein: CASSVGSILSYNEQFF
CDR3 DNA: TGTGCCAGCAGCGTAGGGTCTATTCTCTCCTACAATGAGCAGTTCTTC
V gene: TRBV9
D gene: NA
clone size: NA
J gene: TRBJ2-1

CDR3 protein: CASSVGGREGFAPLHF
CDR3 DNA: TGTGCCAGCAGCGTTGGGGGCCGCGAGGGGTTTGCACCCCTCCACTTT
V gene: TRBV28
D gene: NA
clone size: NA
J gene: TRBJ1-6

CDR3 protein: CASSGTGGFGQYF
CDR3 DNA: TGTGCCAGCAGCGGGACAGGGGGCTTCGGGCAGTACTTC
V gene: TRBV25-1
D gene: TRBD1
clone size: NA
J gene: TRBJ2-7

CDR3 protein: CASSLQSTGELFF
CDR3 DNA: TGTGCCAGCAGCCTACAGAGCACCGGGGAGCTGTTTTTT
V gene: TRBV7-9
D gene: NA
clone size: NA
J gene: TRBJ2-2

CDR3 protein: CASSPGTSGETQYF
CDR3 DNA: TGTGCCAGCAGCCCGGGGACAAGTGGGGAGACCCAGTACTTC
V gene: TRBV7-9
D gene: NA
clone size: NA
J gene: TRBJ2-5

CDR3 protein: CASRDIRGSTNEKLFF
CDR3 DNA: TGTGCCAGCCGGGACATTAGGGGCTCAACTAATGAAAAACTGTTTTTT
V gene: TRBV19
D gene: NA
clone size: NA
J gene: TRBJ1-4

CDR3 protein: CASSYQRGRTDTQYF
CDR3 DNA: TGTGCCAGCAGTTACCAGCGGGGGCGCACAGATACGCAGTATTTT
V gene: TRBV6-5
D gene: TRBD2
clone size: NA
J gene: TRBJ2-3

CDR3 protein: CAWRLTGGNEKLFF
CDR3 DNA: TGTGCCTGGAGGCTGACAGGGGGGAATGAAAAACTGTTTTTT
V gene: TRBV30
D gene: TRBD1
clone size: once
J gene: TRBJ1-4